The present entry profiles one T cell receptor beta chain with its context. The data originate from a study of T cell responses to AZD1222 COVID-19 vaccine. Measured with immunoSEQ multiplex PCR; TCRdb has only the in-frame clones, and not every one. The sample shows about 130,000 clones, under 95% of them seen only once. Germline CDR1 is SGHRS and CDR2 is YFSETQ. This CDR3 spans 13 amino acids. The germline V and J ends were trimmed by 2 bases and 4 bases, with 7 bases remaining between them. The origin of this receptor is an adult who received the AZD1222 COVID-19 vaccine. The chain combines TRBV5-1 with TRBJ2-1; D ambiguous. Here the sequenced sample was peripheral blood, taken 28 days after the second AZD1222 dose. The CDR3 spells CASSFRDYNEQFF. The CDR3 coding sequence is TGCGCCAGCAGCTTTAGAGATTACAATGAGCAGTTCTTC.